The 10 T cell receptor beta chains reported below all come from one sample, sequenced in a study of OX40 agonist ivuxolimab in advanced cancers. Here immunoSEQ multiplex PCR was the method, and the copy in TCRdb shows in-frame clones only, minus some. The repertoire holds around 30,000 clones, with approximately 90% as singletons. Sequencing was performed on CD4+ or CD8+ T cells sorted from blood, taken in a trial of the OX40 agonist ivuxolimab. The receptors here all came from an adult with an advanced solid tumor such as melanoma, head and neck, liver or kidney cancer.

This clone was seen just once. The gene calls are TRBV6-5 and TRBJ2-1; TRBD2 agrees at 9 bases. V shed 0 bases and J 5 bases; nucleotides not matched to a gene: 5. The germline V gene encodes CDR1 MNHEY and CDR2 SVGAGI. This CDR3 contains 16 residues. CDR3 protein: CASSYSKAGGNNEQFF. The CDR3, as DNA: TGTGCCAGCAGTTACTCGAAAGCGGGAGGTAACAATGAGCAGTTCTTC.

The chain recombines TRBV11-3 with TRBJ2-3; TRBD2 matches at 11 bases. Trimming took 0 bases from V and 4 from J; bases not matched to a gene: 12. CDR3 length equals 19 residues. Germline assignment: CDR1 SGHNT and CDR2 YENEEA. CDR3 in DNA: TGTGCCAGCAGCTTAGACGGAGCTAGCGGGAGGTCTGGGTCAGATACGCAGTATTTT. Translation: CASSLDGASGRSGSDTQYF.

The chain has TRBV9 and TRBJ2-2; maybe TRBD1 (6 bases). In germline, CDR1 is SGDLS, CDR2 YYNGEE. Deletions cut 0 bases from V and 2 bases from J, with 14 bases between. The CDR3 is 17 amino acids. The DNA for the CDR3 is TGTGCCAGCAGCGTAGGGGGCAGGGGCCTAAACACCGGGGAGCTGTTTTTT. It is translated as CASSVGGRGLNTGELFF.

The J gene is TRBJ2-7, the V gene TRBV5-5; either TRBD1 or TRBD2 may fit D (5 bases each). The CDR3 consists of 14 residues. V was shortened by 5 bases and J by 2 bases, with 14 bases between the two germline ends. Germline V CDR1 and CDR2: SGHKS, YYEKEE (reference sequence). CDR3 loop: CASSPGRMTYEQYF. As DNA, the CDR3 is TGTGCCAGCAGTCCGGGGCGGATGACCTACGAGCAGTACTTC.

This sequence joins TRBV19 and TRBJ2-1; 11 bases map to TRBD2. The CDR3 consists of 15 residues. Germline CDR1 is LNHDA and CDR2 is SQIVND (reference sequence). The V segment lost 8 bases and the J segment 4 bases; nucleotides outside the gene matches: 7. CDR3 sequence (DNA): TGTGCCAGTTCTTCTCTAGCGGGAGGATACAATGAGCAGTTCTTC. This encodes CASSSLAGGYNEQFF.

The chain uses TRBV4-1 and TRBJ2-7, with D unclear. The CDR3 is 14 residues long. Deletions cut 3 bases from V and 1 base from J, with 10 bases between. CDR1 is MGHRA, CDR2 YSYEKL, per germline. CDR3 loop: CASSQGKVSYEQYF. CDR3 sequence (DNA): TGCGCCAGCAGCCAGGGGAAGGTTTCCTACGAGCAGTACTTC.

A few counts support this clone. The genes are TRBV30 and TRBJ2-1; D call uncertain. CDR1 and CDR2 (germline): GTSNPN, SVGIG (reference sequence). Trimming cost V 2 bases and J 8 bases, with 16 bases left between them. This CDR3 has 14 residues. Here the CDR3 DNA reads TGTGCCTGGAGTACTGAGGTCGATTTCGATGAGCAGTTCTTC. Residues: CAWSTEVDFDEQFF. The full variable domain, rest sourced from reference TRBV30 and TRBJ2-1, is SQTIHQWPATLVQPVGSPLSLECTVEGTSNPNLYWYRQAAGRGLQLLFYSVGIGQISSEVPQNLSASRPQDRQFILSSKKLLLSDSGFYLCAWSTEVDFDEQFFGPGTRLTVL.

This chain connects TRBV4-1 to TRBJ2-5; TRBD2 matches 9 bases. The CDR3 loop spans 15 amino acids. V lost 1 base and J lost 2; bases outside the gene matches: 2. Germline CDR1 and CDR2: MGHRA and YSYEKL. CDR3 sequence: CASSQVAGVQETQYF. In DNA form, the CDR3 reads TGCGCCAGCAGCCAAGTAGCGGGAGTTCAAGAGACCCAGTACTTC.

The J gene is TRBJ1-1, the V gene TRBV7-9; D is unresolved. The CDR3 is 14 amino acids. The V end was cut by 0 bases, the J end by 1 base, with 6 bases between. Looked up from germline, CDR1 is SEHNR and CDR2 is FQNEAQ (reference sequence). The CDR3 region is CASSLAGSNTEAFF. Written as DNA, the CDR3 is TGTGCCAGCAGCTTAGCAGGGTCGAACACTGAAGCTTTCTTT.

The chain combines TRBV30 with TRBJ1-1; possible D gene TRBD1, 5 bases. Trimming removed 8 bases at V and 4 bases at J, with 11 bases between. Germline values: CDR1 GTSNPN, CDR2 SVGIG (reference sequence). The CDR3 extends over 11 amino acids. The CDR3 region has the DNA TGTGCCGGGGGGGTAACCACTGAAGCTTTCTTT. Protein: CAGGVTTEAFF.